One and the same sample provided the 21 T cell receptor beta chains below, sequenced in a study of CD8 T cells in ankylosing spondylitis. TCRdb analysed the 5' RACE reads with MiXCR anew, one entry per CDR3 protein. This sample yields a few hundred thousand distinct CDR3 sequences, of which about 18% are seen a single time; about a third belongs to the top ten. The sequencing sample was made of blood, either unsorted or a sorted T cell fraction (not recorded which). The receptor source for this set is a male donor with ankylosing spondylitis or in good health (not recorded which).

The V call is TRBV4-3, the J call TRBJ2-3; 10 nucleotides agree with TRBD1. The CDR3 extends over 17 amino acids. CDR1 LGHNA and CDR2 YSLEER come from the germline V gene. Germline trimming cut 0 bases from V and 1 base from J; bases unmatched to any gene: 4. CDR3 region: CASSQDGTGERTDTQYF. CDR3 coding DNA: TGCGCCAGCAGCCAAGATGGGACAGGGGAACGCACAGATACGCAGTATTTT.

V gene TRBV27 combines with J gene TRBJ2-2; 8 bases are shared with TRBD1. With 3 bases clipped from V and 4 bases from J, the junction kept 13 bases outside the gene matches. The germline V gene has CDR1 MNHEY and CDR2 SMNVEV (reference sequence). The CDR3 is made up of 18 amino acids. The chain's CDR3 is CASSLGQVLFAGTGELFF. The CDR3, as DNA: TGTGCCAGCAGTTTGGGACAGGTTTTATTCGCGGGCACCGGGGAGCTGTTTTTT.

This clonotype appeared a few times. The chain is built from TRBV29-1 and TRBJ1-2; 8 bases are a match to TRBD1. J lost 2 bases, V lost 4 bases, and 3 bases had no gene match. The germline gives CDR1 SQVTM, CDR2 ANQGSEA. The CDR3 has 13 amino acids. This CDR3 reads CSVGTGGNYGYTF. CDR3 DNA sequence: TGCAGCGTTGGTACAGGGGGAAACTATGGCTACACCTTC.

J is TRBJ2-2 and V is TRBV13, with TRBD2 identical over 7 bases. There are 18 residues in the CDR3. V dropped 4 bases and J dropped 3; count of bases not matched to a gene: 14. Germline V gene data show CDR1 as PRHDT and CDR2 as FYEKMQ (reference sequence). For the CDR3, the DNA is TGTGCCAGCAGCTCCGAACGCGGGAGTCAGGTTGACACCGGGGAGCTGTTTTTT. Translated, it gives CASSSERGSQVDTGELFF.

V and J are TRBV12-3 or TRBV12-4 and TRBJ2-6, with D uncertain. V shed 2 bases and J shed 0 bases, with 11 bases lying between them. The CDR3 spans 17 residues. CDR3 region: CASSLRAESSGANVLTF. CDR3 coding DNA: TGTGCCAGCAGTTTAAGGGCTGAGAGCTCTGGGGCCAACGTCCTGACTTTC.

This clonotype has a handful of counts. The chain employs TRBV7-6 and TRBJ2-7, with a possible D match to TRBD1 (5 bases). Trimming took off 4 bases at V and 3 bases at J, with 16 bases between the two ends. CDR3 length: 15 residues. Per germline, CDR1 SGHVS and CDR2 FNYEAQ. The CDR3 DNA sequence: TGTGCCAGCAGCTGGGGCGATTCCCCCAACTACGAGCAGTACTTC. As protein: CASSWGDSPNYEQYF. Full variable domain (missing parts from reference TRBV7-6 and TRBJ2-7): GAGVSQSPRYKVTKRGQDVALRCDPISGHVSLYWYRQALGQGPEFLTYFNYEAQQDKSGLPNDRFSAERPEGSISTLTIQRTEQRDSAMYRCASSWGDSPNYEQYFGPGTRLTVT.

The table lists this clonotype with a few counts. The chain couples TRBV10-3 to TRBJ1-3; D ambiguous. The germline gives CDR1 ENHRY, CDR2 SYGVKD. CDR3 length equals 17 residues. The V end was cut by 0 bases, the J end by 1 base, with 13 bases between. CDR3 sequence reads: CAISESFVGGSGNTIYF. Here the CDR3 DNA reads TGTGCCATCAGTGAGTCGTTCGTTGGAGGGTCTGGAAACACCATATATTTT.

This clonotype turned up a few times. The chain couples TRBV4-1 to TRBJ2-1; D remains unclear. CDR1 is MGHRA, CDR2 YSYEKL, per germline. V was shortened by 1 base and J by 9 bases, with 10 bases between the two germline ends. CDR3 length equals 13 residues. CDR3 sequence reads: CASSQVFGTEQFF. CDR3 nucleotides: TGCGCCAGCAGCCAAGTATTTGGTACTGAGCAGTTCTTC.

This chain connects TRBV14 to TRBJ1-2, with unresolved D. CDR1 and CDR2 (germline): SGHDN, FVKESK. The CDR3 is made up of 13 amino acids. The V gene lost 0 bases and the J gene lost 8 bases, with 10 bases spanning the gap. The DNA for the CDR3 is TGTGCCAGCAGCCAAGAGTTTTTTTCGGGCTACACCTTC. It codes for CASSQEFFSGYTF.

V usage is TRBV6-1 and J usage is TRBJ2-2; perhaps TRBD1 as D (6 bases). Looked up from germline, CDR1 is MNHNS and CDR2 is SASEGT. CDR3 length: 15 residues. Trimming removed 7 bases from V and 6 bases from J, with 18 bases in between. The CDR3 sequence is CASIPRDTAPGELFF. In nucleotides, the CDR3 is TGTGCCAGCATTCCACGGGACACCGCCCCCGGGGAGCTGTTTTTT.

The chain couples TRBV5-6 to TRBJ1-1; D is uncertain. The germline V and J ends were trimmed by 5 bases and 3 bases, with 20 bases remaining between them. CDR1 and CDR2 from the germline V gene are SGHDT and YYEEEE. The CDR3 is made up of 16 amino acids. In DNA form, the CDR3 reads TGTGCCAGCAGACATCAGTACTCCTTTGAGGACACTGAAGCTTTCTTT. Its protein product is CASRHQYSFEDTEAFF. Based on the CDR3 plus reference TRBV5-6 and TRBJ1-1, the full variable domain is DAGVTQSPTHLIKTRGQQVTLRCSPKSGHDTVSWYQQALGQGPQFIFQYYEEEERQRGNFPDRFSGHQFPNYSSELNVNALLLGDSALYLCASRHQYSFEDTEAFFGQGTRLTVV.

This clonotype was found a few times. This chain connects TRBV20-1 to TRBJ2-1, with 7 bases identical to TRBD2. CDR3 size: 16 residues. Germline lookup yields CDR1 DFQATT and CDR2 SNEGSKA (reference sequence). Trimming removed 0 bases from V and 9 bases from J; junction bases left unmatched: 14. This CDR3 reads CSARDLRGESFREQFF. CDR3 nucleotide sequence: TGCAGTGCTAGAGATCTCCGGGGGGAGTCTTTCCGTGAGCAGTTCTTC.

This clonotype was counted a few times. This chain links TRBV5-6 with TRBJ2-7; D not resolved. The ends were cut back, 1 base at V and 0 bases at J, with 5 bases in the middle. This CDR3 is built from 13 residues. Germline V gene lookup returns CDR1 SGHDT and CDR2 YYEEEE. CDR3 sequence: CASSLWNSYEQYF. The CDR3 region has the DNA TGTGCCAGCAGCTTGTGGAACTCCTACGAGCAGTACTTC.

The V gene is TRBV6-2 or TRBV6-3, the J gene TRBJ2-7, with a possible D match to TRBD2 (6 bases). The V gene lost 5 bases and the J gene lost 3 bases, with 14 bases spanning the gap. The CDR3 is made up of 14 amino acids. Germline V CDR1 and CDR2: MNHEY, SVGEGT. The CDR3 here is CASSTWTINYEQYF. CDR3 sequence (DNA): TGTGCCAGCAGTACTTGGACTATTAACTACGAGCAGTACTTC.

This clonotype occurred a few times. The chain links TRBV29-1 to TRBJ2-1, with 13 bases aligning to TRBD2. J gave up 7 bases and V 5 bases, and 5 bases lay outside the gene matches. This CDR3 region has 14 residues. Germline loops: CDR1 SQVTM, CDR2 ANQGSEA. As DNA, the CDR3 is TGCAGCGTTTTACTAGCGGGAGGGCCGAATGAGCAGTTCTTC. Translating it yields CSVLLAGGPNEQFF.

The chain combines TRBV12-5 with TRBJ2-1; no definite D call. CDR1 is LGHNT, CDR2 FRNRAP, per germline. This CDR3 has 13 residues. The V gene lost 0 bases and the J gene lost 6 bases, with 6 bases spanning the gap. For the CDR3, the DNA is TGTGCTAGTGGTTTGGTACTTTCCAATGAGCAGTTCTTC. Amino acid sequence: CASGLVLSNEQFF.

This clonotype was detected once. V is TRBV4-1 and J is TRBJ2-5; 8 bases are shared with TRBD1. This CDR3 is built from 15 residues. Germline trimming cut 2 bases from V and 2 bases from J; bases unmatched to any gene: 4. Germline V lookup: CDR1 MGHRA, CDR2 YSYEKL. CDR3 in amino acids: CASSQTDREQETQYF. The CDR3 DNA reads TGCGCCAGCAGCCAAACGGACAGGGAACAAGAGACCCAGTACTTC.

This clonotype came up a few times. The chain combines TRBV20-1 with TRBJ2-2, with TRBD1 identical over 9 bases. The CDR3 totals 16 residues. CDR1 is DFQATT and CDR2 is SNEGSKA in the germline V gene (reference sequence). Losses at the gene ends were 0 bases for V and 3 bases for J; bases not matched to a gene: 5. CDR3: CSARDKDRGYTGELFF. The CDR3 DNA reads as TGCAGTGCTAGAGATAAGGACAGGGGATACACCGGGGAGCTGTTTTTT.

This clonotype was seen many times. The chain is built from TRBV15 and TRBJ2-1, with D possibly TRBD1 on 5 matching bases. Germline V lookup: CDR1 LNHNV, CDR2 YYDKDF (reference sequence). CDR3 length equals 15 residues. Between the trimmed V and J ends, which lost 0 bases and 8 bases, there was a span of 14 bases. The CDR3 bases are TGTGCCACCAGCAGAGATAACCAGGGTTCGGATGAGCAGTTCTTC. The encoded protein is CATSRDNQGSDEQFF. The variable domain in full, with the rest retrieved from reference TRBV15 and TRBJ2-1, is DAMVIQNPRYQVTQFGKPVTLSCSQTLNHNVMYWYQQKSSQAPKLLFHYYDKDFNNEADTPDNFQSRRPNTSFCFLDIRSPGLGDTAMYLCATSRDNQGSDEQFFGPGTRLTVL.

This clonotype was seen a few times. This chain joins TRBV2 and TRBJ2-1; the D gene is possibly TRBD2 (6 bases). Germline V gene lookup returns CDR1 SNHLY and CDR2 FYNNEI. Deletions cut 7 bases from V and 6 bases from J, with 10 bases between. CDR3 size: 12 residues. The DNA of the CDR3 is TGTGCCAGCACCGGGACTGGCAATGAGCAGTTCTTC. It codes for CASTGTGNEQFF.

This chain joins TRBV20-1 and TRBJ2-7; maybe TRBD1 (5 bases). This CDR3 contains 14 residues. V lost 6 bases and J 0 bases, leaving 15 bases between the germline ends. Germline assignment: CDR1 DFQATT and CDR2 SNEGSKA (reference sequence). The CDR3 sequence: CSAQNPGISYEQYF. CDR3 coding DNA: TGCAGTGCGCAGAACCCAGGGATCTCCTACGAGCAGTACTTC.